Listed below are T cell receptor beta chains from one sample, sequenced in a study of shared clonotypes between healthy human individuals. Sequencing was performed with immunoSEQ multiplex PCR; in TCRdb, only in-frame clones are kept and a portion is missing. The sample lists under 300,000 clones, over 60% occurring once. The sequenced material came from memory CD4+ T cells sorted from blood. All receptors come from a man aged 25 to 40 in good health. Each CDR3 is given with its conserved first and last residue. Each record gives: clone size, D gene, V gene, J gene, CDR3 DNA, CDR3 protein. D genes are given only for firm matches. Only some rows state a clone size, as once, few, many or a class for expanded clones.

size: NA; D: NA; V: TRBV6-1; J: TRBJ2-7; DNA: TGTGCCAGCAGTGCCCAACAGGGAAGATACGAGCAGTACTTC; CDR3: CASSAQQGRYEQYF
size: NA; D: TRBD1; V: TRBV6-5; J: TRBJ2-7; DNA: TGTGCCAGCAACCCGACAGGGGGGCTTCCCGAGCAGTACTTC; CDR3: CASNPTGGLPEQYF
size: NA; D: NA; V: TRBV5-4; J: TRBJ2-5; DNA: TGTGCCAGCAGCTTAAAGGCGGCGGAGACCCAGTACTTC; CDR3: CASSLKAAETQYF
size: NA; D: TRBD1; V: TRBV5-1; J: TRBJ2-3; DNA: TGCGCCAGCAGCTACGGACAGGGATCCTTCGCTAGCACAGATACGCAGTATTTT; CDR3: CASSYGQGSFASTDTQYF
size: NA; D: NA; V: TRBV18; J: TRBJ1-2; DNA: TGTGCCAGCTCACCATCTCCCCAGGGACCACAGTCTAGCTACACCTTC; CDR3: CASSPSPQGPQSSYTF
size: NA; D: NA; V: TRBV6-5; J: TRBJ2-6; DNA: TGTGCCAGCAGTTACTCGGGGGCGCTTGGGGCCAACGTCCTGACTTTC; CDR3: CASSYSGALGANVLTF
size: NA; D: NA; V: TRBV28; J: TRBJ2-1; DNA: TGTGCCAGCAGTTTAGGAGCGGCCTCCTACAATGAGCAGTTCTTC; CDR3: CASSLGAASYNEQFF
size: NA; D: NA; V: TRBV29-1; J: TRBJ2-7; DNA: TGCAGCGTTGAGATCCGGGACAAAGCCTACGAGCAGTACTTC; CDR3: CSVEIRDKAYEQYF
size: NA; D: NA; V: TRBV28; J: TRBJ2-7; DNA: TGTGCCAGCAGTCAGACCTACGAGCAGTACTTC; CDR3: CASSQTYEQYF
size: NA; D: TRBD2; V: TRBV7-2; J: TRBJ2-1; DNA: TGTGCCAGCAGCCCAAGTGGGTGGGAGGGCCACAATGGGCAGTTCTTC; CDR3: CASSPSGWEGHNGQFF
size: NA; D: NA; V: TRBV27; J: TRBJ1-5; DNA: TGTGCCAGCAGTTTTGGAAGGAATAGCAATCAGCCCCAGCATTTT; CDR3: CASSFGRNSNQPQHF
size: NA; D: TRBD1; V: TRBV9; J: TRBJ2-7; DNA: TGTGCCAGCAGCCCCGGACAGGGGGCCTACGAGCAGTACTTC; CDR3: CASSPGQGAYEQYF
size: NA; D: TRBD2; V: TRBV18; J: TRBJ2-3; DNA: TGTGCCAGCTCACCAGGGGCTAGCGGGAGCGGTGGTACGCAGTATTTT; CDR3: CASSPGASGSGGTQYF
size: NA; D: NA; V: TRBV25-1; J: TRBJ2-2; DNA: TGTGCCAGCAGTGCTTTTAGAGGGGAGCTGTTTTTT; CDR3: CASSAFRGELFF
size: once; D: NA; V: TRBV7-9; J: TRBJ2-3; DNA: TGTGCCAGCAGCTCACAAAGGGGACTAGATACGCAGTATTTT; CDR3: CASSSQRGLDTQYF
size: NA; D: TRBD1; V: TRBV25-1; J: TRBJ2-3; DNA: TGTGCCAGCAGTGTTGCAGGGGGCCTGGGGACAGATACGCAGTATTTT; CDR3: CASSVAGGLGTDTQYF
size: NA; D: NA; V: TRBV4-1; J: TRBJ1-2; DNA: TGCGCCAGCAGCCAAGAGGGCACCCGGGGTTACTATGGCTACACCTTC; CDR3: CASSQEGTRGYYGYTF
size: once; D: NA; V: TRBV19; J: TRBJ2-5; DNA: TGTGCCTTGGGGTGCGCGAGACCTACGGGGACCCAGTACTTC; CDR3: CALGCARPTGTQYF
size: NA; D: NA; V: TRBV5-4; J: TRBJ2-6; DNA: TGTGCCAGCACGGAGTACTCTGGGGCCAACGTCCTGACTTTC; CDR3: CASTEYSGANVLTF
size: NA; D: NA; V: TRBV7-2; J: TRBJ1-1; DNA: TGTGCCAGCAGTCGAGAGTCTACAGGAAACACTGAAGCTTTCTTT; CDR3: CASSRESTGNTEAFF
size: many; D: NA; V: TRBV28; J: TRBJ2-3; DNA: TGTGCCAGCAGTACCCTAGCGATGGATACGCAGTATTTT; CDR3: CASSTLAMDTQYF
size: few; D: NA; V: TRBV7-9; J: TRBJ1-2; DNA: TGTGCCAGCAGCGCCGCGGTGGTGGATGGCTACACCTTC; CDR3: CASSAAVVDGYTF
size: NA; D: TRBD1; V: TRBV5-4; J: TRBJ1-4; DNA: TGTGCCAGCAGCCGGGGCGCGGGGACAGGGGACGGAAAACTGTTTTTT; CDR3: CASSRGAGTGDGKLFF
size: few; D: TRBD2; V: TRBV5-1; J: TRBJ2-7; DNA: TGCGCCAGCAGCCAGAGCGGGAGTCGGTCCTACGAGCAGTACTTC; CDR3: CASSQSGSRSYEQYF
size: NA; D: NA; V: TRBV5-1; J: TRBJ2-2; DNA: TGCGCCAGCAGACCAGGACAATCGAACACCGGGGAGCTGTTTTTT; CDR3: CASRPGQSNTGELFF
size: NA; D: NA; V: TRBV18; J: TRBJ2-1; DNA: TGTGCCAGCTCACCGGGGCAGTCTTTCTACAATGAGCAGTTCTTC; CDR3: CASSPGQSFYNEQFF
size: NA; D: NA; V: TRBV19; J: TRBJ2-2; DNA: TGTGCCAGTAGTGGGACTCAGGGAGGGGAGCTGTTTTTT; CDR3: CASSGTQGGELFF
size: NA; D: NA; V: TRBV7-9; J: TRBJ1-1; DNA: TGTGCCAGCAGCCCAGCCAGGGTCCGGGCTGAAGCTTTCTTT; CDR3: CASSPARVRAEAFF
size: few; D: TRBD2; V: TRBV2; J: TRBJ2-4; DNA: TGTGCCAGCAGCGCCCTAGCGGTCTATAGCACCAAAAACATTCAGTACTTC; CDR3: CASSALAVYSTKNIQYF
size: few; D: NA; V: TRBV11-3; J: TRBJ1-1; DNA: TGTGCCAGCAGCCGGGAAAGGGACACTGAAGCTTTCTTT; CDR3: CASSRERDTEAFF
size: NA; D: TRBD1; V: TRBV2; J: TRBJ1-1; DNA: TGTGCCAGCGCGATGGACCGGCAGGGGGCCGACACTGAAGCTTTCTTT; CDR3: CASAMDRQGADTEAFF
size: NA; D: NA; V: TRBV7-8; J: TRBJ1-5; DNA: TGTGCCAGCAGCCGAGCGGGGGGGGATCAGCCCCAGCATTTT; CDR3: CASSRAGGDQPQHF
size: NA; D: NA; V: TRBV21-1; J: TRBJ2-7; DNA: TGTGCCAGCAGCCCCCCACAGGGGACCTACGAGCAGTACTTC; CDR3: CASSPPQGTYEQYF
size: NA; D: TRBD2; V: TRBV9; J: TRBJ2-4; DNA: TGTGCCAGCAGCGCGGGACTAGCGGGAGAGGGAGACATTCAGTACTTC; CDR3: CASSAGLAGEGDIQYF
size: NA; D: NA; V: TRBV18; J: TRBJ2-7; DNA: TGTGCCAGCTCACGTGAGGGGGGTTCCTACGAGCAGTACTTC; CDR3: CASSREGGSYEQYF
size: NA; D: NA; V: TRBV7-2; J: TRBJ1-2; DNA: TGTGCCAGCAGCCCGTTTTCCCATGGCTACACCTTC; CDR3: CASSPFSHGYTF